The entry below gives a single TCR beta chain sequence along with its context. Authors' data handling: The assay estimated nucleated cells by amplifying reference gene primers. The data were produced by immunoSEQ multiplex PCR, yet TCRdb's version contains in-frame clones alone and is incomplete. V, J and clone size were drawn from that table, and D and trimming were deduced from the DNA. The table lists roughly 300,000 clones, more than 70% of them singletons. This specimen comes from a study of blood T cell repertoires in COVID-19. Study background: Specimens from acute and convalescent COVID-19 originated in the United States, Italy and Spain. T cells, B-cell-depleted T cells, or PBMCs supplied cDNA or gDNA.

Source material: peripheral blood. The sequence came from a woman aged 45 to 65 who had recovered from COVID-19.

CDR3 residues: CATPWPPRVTVLGATNEKLFF. CDR3 nucleotides: TGTGCCACCCCCTGGCCCCCGAGAGTAACAGTGTTGGGTGCAACTAATGAAAAACTGTTTTTT. The rearrangement links TRBV24-1 to TRBJ1-4; no firm D call. Germline loops: CDR1 KGHDR, CDR2 SFDVKD. CDR3 size: 21 residues. Deletions cut 9 bases from V and 0 bases from J, with 31 bases between.